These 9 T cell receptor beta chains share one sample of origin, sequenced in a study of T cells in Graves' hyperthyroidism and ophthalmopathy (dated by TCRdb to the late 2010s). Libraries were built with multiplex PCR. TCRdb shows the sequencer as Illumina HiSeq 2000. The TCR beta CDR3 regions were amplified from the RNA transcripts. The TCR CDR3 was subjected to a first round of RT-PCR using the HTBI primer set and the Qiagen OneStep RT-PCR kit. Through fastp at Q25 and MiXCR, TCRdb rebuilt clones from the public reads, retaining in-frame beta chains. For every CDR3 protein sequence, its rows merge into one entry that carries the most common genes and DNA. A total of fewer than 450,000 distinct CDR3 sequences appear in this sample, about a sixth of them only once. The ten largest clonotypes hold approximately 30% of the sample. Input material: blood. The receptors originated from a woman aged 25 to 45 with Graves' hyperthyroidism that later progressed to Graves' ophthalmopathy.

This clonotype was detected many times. The CDR3 reads CASSLGYNQYQETQYF. In DNA, the CDR3 is TGTGCCAGCAGCTTAGGGTACAACCAGTACCAAGAGACCCAGTACTTC. This sequence joins TRBV7-9 and TRBJ2-5; D is undetermined. CDR3 size: 16 residues. Germline V gives CDR1 SEHNR, CDR2 FQNEAQ (reference sequence). Deletions cut 1 base from V and 0 bases from J, with 12 bases between.

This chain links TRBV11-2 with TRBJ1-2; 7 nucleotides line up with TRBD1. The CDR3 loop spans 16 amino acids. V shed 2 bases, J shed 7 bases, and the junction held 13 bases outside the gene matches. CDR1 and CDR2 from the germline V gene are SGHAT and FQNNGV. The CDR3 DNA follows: TGTGCCAGCAGCTTACACGCGACAGGGATGGTATCTGGCTACACCTTC. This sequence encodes CASSLHATGMVSGYTF.

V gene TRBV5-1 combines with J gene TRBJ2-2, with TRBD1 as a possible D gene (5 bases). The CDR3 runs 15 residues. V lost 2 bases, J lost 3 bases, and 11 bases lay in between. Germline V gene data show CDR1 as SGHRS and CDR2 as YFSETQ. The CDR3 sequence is CASSFQGTDTGELFF. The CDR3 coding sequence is TGCGCCAGCAGCTTTCAGGGCACCGACACCGGGGAGCTGTTTTTT.

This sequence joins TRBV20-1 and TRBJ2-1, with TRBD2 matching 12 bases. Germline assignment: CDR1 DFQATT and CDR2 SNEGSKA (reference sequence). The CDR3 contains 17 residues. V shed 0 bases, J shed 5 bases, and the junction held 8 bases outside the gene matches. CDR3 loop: CSARDPGTSGLNNEQFF. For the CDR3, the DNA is TGCAGTGCTAGAGACCCCGGGACTAGCGGGTTAAACAATGAGCAGTTCTTC.

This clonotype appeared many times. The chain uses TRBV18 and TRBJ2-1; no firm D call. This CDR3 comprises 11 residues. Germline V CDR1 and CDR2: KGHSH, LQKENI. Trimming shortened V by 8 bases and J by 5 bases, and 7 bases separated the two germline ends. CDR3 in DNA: TGTGCCAGCGTCAGAAACAATGAGCAGTTCTTC. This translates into CASVRNNEQFF. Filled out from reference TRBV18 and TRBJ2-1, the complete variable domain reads NAGVMQNPRHLVRRRGQEARLRCSPMKGHSHVYWYRQLPEEGLKFMVYLQKENIIDESGMPKERFSAEFPKEGPSILRIQQVVRGDSAAYFCASVRNNEQFFGPGTRLTVL.

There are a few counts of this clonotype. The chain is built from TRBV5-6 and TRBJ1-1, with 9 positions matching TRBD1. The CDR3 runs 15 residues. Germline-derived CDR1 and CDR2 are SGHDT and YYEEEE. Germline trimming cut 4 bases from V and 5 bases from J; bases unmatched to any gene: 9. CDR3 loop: CASSPEGTGNTEAFF. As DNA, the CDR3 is TGTGCCAGCAGCCCGGAGGGGACAGGGAATACTGAAGCTTTCTTT.

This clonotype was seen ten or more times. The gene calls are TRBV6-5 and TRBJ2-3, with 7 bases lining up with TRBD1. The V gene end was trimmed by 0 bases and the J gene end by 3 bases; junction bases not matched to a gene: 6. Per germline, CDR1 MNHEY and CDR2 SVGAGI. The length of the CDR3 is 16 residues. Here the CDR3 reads CASSYSPGQMTDTQYF. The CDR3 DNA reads TGTGCCAGCAGTTACTCACCGGGACAGATGACAGATACGCAGTATTTT.

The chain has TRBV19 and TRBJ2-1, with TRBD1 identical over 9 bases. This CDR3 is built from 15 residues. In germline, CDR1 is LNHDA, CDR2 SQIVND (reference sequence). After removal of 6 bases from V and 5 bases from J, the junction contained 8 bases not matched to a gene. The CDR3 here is CASSRQGGEDNEQFF. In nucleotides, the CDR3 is TGTGCCAGTAGCCGACAGGGGGGTGAGGACAATGAGCAGTTCTTC.

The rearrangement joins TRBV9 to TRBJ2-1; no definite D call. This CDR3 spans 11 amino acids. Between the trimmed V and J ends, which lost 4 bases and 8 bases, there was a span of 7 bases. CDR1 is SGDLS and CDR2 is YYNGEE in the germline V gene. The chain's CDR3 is CASSSTDEQFF. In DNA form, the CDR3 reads TGTGCCAGCAGCAGTACAGATGAGCAGTTCTTC.